This section outlines one T cell receptor beta chain sequence together with its context. The sample comes from a study of blood T cell repertoires in COVID-19. Study-level background: Whether acute or convalescent, the COVID-19 samples came from the United States, Italy and Spain. The analysed material was cDNA or gDNA that came from T cells, B-cell-depleted T cells, or PBMCs.

Germline values: CDR1 SEHNR, CDR2 FQNEAQ (reference sequence). This CDR3 comprises 14 residues. V lost 6 bases, J lost 1 base, and 9 bases lay in between. This table comes from immunoSEQ multiplex PCR, and its TCRdb copy is limited to in-frame clones, with some not included. The sample has 200,000 to 300,000 clones, roughly 86% seen once. The gene calls are TRBV7-9 and TRBJ1-4, with D unresolved. This TCR was recovered from a man aged 45-65 years with acute or convalescent COVID-19. The sample taken for sequencing was peripheral blood. CDR3 in amino acids: CASRSGKTNEKLFF. In nucleotides, the CDR3 is TGTGCCAGCAGATCGGGGAAAACTAATGAAAAACTGTTTTTT.